The clone carrying this T cell receptor beta chain was found many times. This specimen belongs to a study of shared clonotypes between healthy human individuals. The V gene end was trimmed by 7 bases and the J gene end by 3 bases; junction bases not matched to a gene: 8. The CDR3 extends over 14 amino acids. The V gene's germline CDR1 is SQVTM and CDR2 ANQGSEA. Unsorted PBMC DNA was sequenced on ten immunoSEQ deep assay plates. Sequencing was performed with immunoSEQ multiplex PCR; in TCRdb, only in-frame clones are kept and a portion is missing. The repertoire holds hundreds of thousands of clones, with roughly 72% as singletons.

This rearrangement joins TRBV29-1 to TRBJ2-2; 7 bases are a match to TRBD2. The receptor was derived from a woman in her 40s in good health. Some clones in this sample may be carry-over from other donors' samples. The sample comprised PBMCs. CDR3 sequence reads: CSAGRGGDTGELFF. In nucleotides, the CDR3 is TGCAGCGCTGGGCGGGGAGGGGACACCGGGGAGCTGTTTTTT.